The 8 T cell receptor beta chains below come from one sample, sequenced in a study of cytomegalovirus exposure and HLA in healthy donors. In the PCR, 60 Vbeta and 13 Jbeta primers were used. The data were produced by immunoSEQ multiplex PCR, yet TCRdb's version contains in-frame clones alone and is incomplete. Its clone listing holds around 120,000 clones. The specimen sequenced was PBMCs. Source of these receptors: a man between 50 and 59 years old in good health and CMV-seronegative.

The chain has TRBV5-1 and TRBJ2-7; a possible D gene is TRBD2 (5 bases). This CDR3 is built from 13 residues. Trimming took 4 bases from V and 0 from J, leaving 8 bases between them. The V gene's germline CDR1 is SGHRS and CDR2 YFSETQ. CDR3 residues: CASSPGSSYEQYF. DNA of the CDR3: TGCGCCAGCAGCCCTGGGAGCTCCTACGAGCAGTACTTC.

The V gene is TRBV10-3, the J gene TRBJ2-3, with a weak D call TRBD1 (6 bases). CDR1 and CDR2 from the germline V gene are ENHRY and SYGVKD. V was pared by 0 bases and J by 2 bases, with 15 bases between. This CDR3 contains 17 residues. DNA of the CDR3: TGTGCCATCAGTGAGTCATCCACAGGGAATAACACAGATACGCAGTATTTT. As protein: CAISESSTGNNTDTQYF.

The gene calls are TRBV5-6 and TRBJ1-4; tentatively, D is TRBD1 (6 bases). This CDR3 contains 18 residues. Germline lookup yields CDR1 SGHDT and CDR2 YYEEEE. With 4 bases removed from V and 0 bases from J, the gap between germline ends came to 19 bases. The CDR3 DNA follows: TGTGCCAGCAGCCCTACTCCAGGACAGTATGCAACTAATGAAAAACTGTTTTTT. Its translation is CASSPTPGQYATNEKLFF.

This chain joins TRBV5-4 and TRBJ1-1; 9 positions agree with TRBD1. CDR3 size: 12 residues. V gave up 7 bases and J gave up 8 bases; unmatched junction bases: 6. The germline gives CDR1 SGHNT, CDR2 YYREEE (reference sequence). The CDR3 nucleotides read TGTGCCAGCGGTACAGGGGGCAGAGAAGCTTTCTTT. Translated: CASGTGGREAFF.

This sequence joins TRBV7-9 and TRBJ1-2; D perhaps matches TRBD1 (6 bases). V shed 2 bases and J shed 4 bases, with 8 bases lying between them. In germline, CDR1 is SEHNR, CDR2 FQNEAQ (reference sequence). This CDR3 is 13 amino acids long. The CDR3 DNA is TGTGCCAGCAGCTTACAGGGGTCCTATGGCTACACCTTC. This sequence encodes CASSLQGSYGYTF.

This sequence joins TRBV11-2 and TRBJ2-1; D may be TRBD2 (5 bases). Germline lookup yields CDR1 SGHAT and CDR2 FQNNGV. Trimming removed 4 bases at V and 5 bases at J, with 15 bases between. The CDR3 has 15 amino acids. CDR3 in DNA: TGTGCCAGCAGCTCAGACCCGGACTTTAACAATGAGCAGTTCTTC. This gives the protein CASSSDPDFNNEQFF.

The rearrangement links TRBV7-6 to TRBJ2-2; D remains ambiguous. The germline V gene encodes CDR1 SGHVS and CDR2 FNYEAQ. V shed 1 base and J shed 0 bases, with 9 bases lying between them. CDR3 size: 16 residues. Here the CDR3 reads CASSLVTVANTGELFF. The CDR3, as DNA: TGTGCCAGCAGCTTAGTAACGGTTGCGAACACCGGGGAGCTGTTTTTT. Full variable domain (outside the CDR3, taken from reference TRBV7-6 and TRBJ2-2): GAGVSQSPRYKVTKRGQDVALRCDPISGHVSLYWYRQALGQGPEFLTYFNYEAQQDKSGLPNDRFSAERPEGSISTLTIQRTEQRDSAMYRCASSLVTVANTGELFFGEGSRLTVL.

This chain joins TRBV7-2 and TRBJ2-1; 7 nucleotides agree with TRBD1. V trimming: 1 base; J trimming: 3 bases; junction bases outside the gene matches: 9. The CDR3 has 17 amino acids. Per germline, CDR1 SGHTA and CDR2 FQGNSA. The DNA for the CDR3 is TGTGCCAGCAGCTTAGATCCAGGGGGATTTTACTACAATGAGCAGTTCTTC. It is translated as CASSLDPGGFYYNEQFF.